This T cell receptor beta chain is drawn from a study of human T cells and chemical hapten exposure. Looking at the study overall: Small differences in pooled library volume mainly drove the variation in TCR yields per sample. Study-wide findings and caveats: Expanded TCRs formed significantly more large CDR3 similarity clusters than controls.

The V and J ends lost 1 base and 4 bases, in that order; junction bases with no gene match: 7. CDR1 and CDR2 from the germline V gene are DFQATT and SNEGSKA (reference sequence). The CDR3 has 15 residues. TCRdb passed the RACE reads through MiXCR, listing each CDR3 protein once. The repertoire holds approximately 97,000 distinct CDR3 sequences, with roughly a quarter as singletons. On this clonotype itself: The antigen is undetermined.

As to time point: patch test 3, about 24 weeks after DPC sensitization. Treatment meaning: therapeutic diphenylcyclopropenone sensitization with weekly scalp DPC. The study extracted total RNA from unfractionated whole blood. The sequencing used whole blood, collected in connection with sensitization to the hapten diphenylcyclopropenone (DPC). The receptor was derived from a man aged 40-50 years with alopecia areata. Some clones in this sample may be carry-over from other donors' samples. The chain has TRBV20-1 and TRBJ2-3, with 8 positions matching TRBD2. The CDR3 sequence is CSARATSGRADTQYF. CDR3 DNA: TGCAGTGCTAGAGCCACTAGCGGAAGGGCAGATACGCAGTATTTT.